Given below is one T cell receptor (beta chain) in context. Antigen: not known. The time point here: persistent/refractory GD, antithyroid drugs over 5 years with positive TRAb. There was RNA extracted from PBMCs, and the TCR library was made from it. Patients all came to the study from an endocrinology department in Xi'an, China. This record belongs to a study of regulatory T cells in long-lasting Graves disease. The overall study: Patients met the persistent Graves' disease definition after over 5 years of antithyroid drugs with positive TSH receptor antibodies. Study-wide results and caveats: Persistent Graves' patients showed less TCR diversity than newly diagnosed patients showed.

iRepertoire HTBI primers and Arm-PCR of CDR3 regions built TCR beta libraries. TCRdb recomputed calls from the multiplex PCR reads with MiXCR, one row per CDR3 protein. This table holds about 420,000 distinct CDR3 sequences, about 25% found once. The CDR3 runs 19 residues. Germline lookup yields CDR1 SQVTM and CDR2 ANQGSEA. V was trimmed by 0 bases and J by 5 bases, leaving 28 bases between them. This sequence joins TRBV29-1 and TRBJ1-1; possible D gene TRBD1, 6 bases. This clonotype was sampled from a female donor with Graves disease. The input for sequencing was peripheral blood mononuclear cells (PBMCs), taken when the disease was refractory, from a patient treated with antithyroid drugs. CDR3: CSVEEILGGAGVRETEAFF. The CDR3 DNA reads TGCAGCGTTGAAGAAATCTTGGGTGGGGCAGGGGTTCGAGAAACTGAAGCTTTCTTT.